A selection of T cell receptor beta chains follows, all from one sample in a study of blood T cell repertoires in COVID-19. TCRdb keeps only in-frame clones here, not all; method: immunoSEQ multiplex PCR. This sample has about 230,000 clones, with around four fifths found just once. The sample comprised peripheral blood. The receptors originated from a woman aged 70-85 years with active or convalescent COVID-19. Both conserved end residues are part of each CDR3. D genes are given only for firm matches. Some rows mark clone size as missing; the rest say once, few, many or name a class of expanded clone.

d_call: -
clone_size: -
j_call: TRBJ2-3
v_call: TRBV5-6
cdr3_aa: CASSPPGQGADTQYF
cdr3_nt: TGTGCCAGCAGCCCCCCGGGCCAAGGGGCAGATACGCAGTATTTT

d_call: -
clone_size: -
j_call: TRBJ1-6
v_call: TRBV4-3
cdr3_aa: CASSQDPTALLADSPLHF
cdr3_nt: TGCGCCAGCAGCCAAGACCCCACAGCCCTACTAGCAGATTCACCCCTCCACTTT

d_call: -
clone_size: -
j_call: TRBJ2-4
v_call: TRBV6-5
cdr3_aa: CASSYSKNGSKYF
cdr3_nt: TGTGCCAGCAGTTACTCTAAGAACGGTTCGAAGTACTTC

d_call: TRBD1
clone_size: -
j_call: TRBJ2-4
v_call: TRBV28
cdr3_aa: CASSPGQGARSIQYF
cdr3_nt: TGTGCCAGCAGTCCCGGACAGGGGGCGCGGAGCATTCAGTACTTC

d_call: TRBD2
clone_size: -
j_call: TRBJ2-2
v_call: TRBV10-3
cdr3_aa: CAISNALAELNTGELFF
cdr3_nt: TGTGCCATCAGTAACGCACTAGCGGAGCTGAACACCGGGGAGCTGTTTTTT

d_call: -
clone_size: -
j_call: TRBJ1-2
v_call: TRBV6-2/TRBV6-3
cdr3_aa: CASSYPAGNRPNYGYTF
cdr3_nt: TGTGCCAGCAGTTACCCTGCAGGGAATCGCCCGAACTATGGCTACACCTTC

d_call: -
clone_size: -
j_call: TRBJ1-2
v_call: TRBV5-4
cdr3_aa: CASSLGANVPYGYTF
cdr3_nt: TGTGCCAGCAGCTTGGGGGCAAACGTACCCTATGGCTACACCTTC

d_call: TRBD2
clone_size: -
j_call: TRBJ2-5
v_call: TRBV24-1
cdr3_aa: CATSDLASGLQETQYF
cdr3_nt: TGTGCCACCAGTGATTTGGCTAGCGGGCTCCAAGAGACCCAGTACTTC

d_call: TRBD1
clone_size: -
j_call: TRBJ1-1
v_call: TRBV5-1
cdr3_aa: CASSLAGGFSTEAFF
cdr3_nt: TGCGCCAGCAGCTTGGCAGGGGGTTTCAGCACTGAAGCTTTCTTT

d_call: -
clone_size: -
j_call: TRBJ1-6
v_call: TRBV7-3
cdr3_aa: CASIEAAPYNSPLHF
cdr3_nt: TGTGCCAGCATTGAGGCGGCTCCCTATAATTCACCCCTCCACTTT

d_call: TRBD2
clone_size: -
j_call: TRBJ2-5
v_call: TRBV15
cdr3_aa: CATRREGLSSETQYF
cdr3_nt: TGTGCCACCCGGCGGGAGGGCCTATCATCGGAGACCCAGTACTTC

d_call: -
clone_size: -
j_call: TRBJ2-3
v_call: TRBV6-6
cdr3_aa: CASEGGSDTQYF
cdr3_nt: TGTGCCAGCGAGGGGGGGTCAGATACGCAGTATTTT

d_call: TRBD1
clone_size: -
j_call: TRBJ1-5
v_call: TRBV5-1
cdr3_aa: CASSLTGVGQPQHF
cdr3_nt: TGCGCCAGCAGCTTGACAGGGGTGGGGCAGCCCCAGCATTTT

d_call: -
clone_size: once
j_call: TRBJ1-1
v_call: TRBV27
cdr3_aa: CASSPRVAGQAFF
cdr3_nt: TGTGCCAGCAGTCCCCGAGTTGCGGGGCAAGCTTTCTTT

d_call: TRBD2
clone_size: -
j_call: TRBJ2-3
v_call: TRBV7-9
cdr3_aa: CASSGLAVTDTQYF
cdr3_nt: TGTGCCAGCAGCGGTCTAGCGGTCACAGATACGCAGTATTTT

d_call: TRBD1
clone_size: -
j_call: TRBJ2-3
v_call: TRBV5-1
cdr3_aa: CASSRPGQGADTQYF
cdr3_nt: TGCGCCAGCAGCCGCCCGGGACAGGGCGCAGATACGCAGTATTTT

d_call: -
clone_size: -
j_call: TRBJ2-5
v_call: TRBV30
cdr3_aa: CAWSAYRVGETQYF
cdr3_nt: TGTGCCTGGAGTGCCTACAGGGTGGGTGAGACCCAGTACTTC

d_call: -
clone_size: -
j_call: TRBJ2-5
v_call: TRBV5-1
cdr3_aa: CASSWTDHQETQYF
cdr3_nt: TGCGCCAGCAGCTGGACAGATCACCAAGAGACCCAGTACTTC

d_call: -
clone_size: -
j_call: TRBJ2-1
v_call: TRBV3-1/TRBV3-2
cdr3_aa: CASSRRDNNEQFF
cdr3_nt: TGTGCCAGCAGCCGCCGGGACAACAATGAGCAGTTCTTC

d_call: TRBD2
clone_size: -
j_call: TRBJ2-1
v_call: TRBV4-3
cdr3_aa: CASSQELALAGGNEQFF
cdr3_nt: TGCGCCAGCAGCCAAGAACTCGCACTAGCGGGGGGCAATGAGCAGTTCTTC

d_call: -
clone_size: -
j_call: TRBJ2-7
v_call: TRBV29-1
cdr3_aa: CSVEGQSYEQYF
cdr3_nt: TGCAGCGTTGAGGGACAATCCTACGAGCAGTACTTC